This TCR beta chain was documented in a study of T cells in women clearing cervical HPV infection. The germline V gene encodes CDR1 SGHAT and CDR2 FQNNGV. Unmatched junction bases numbered 3, after V lost 3 bases and J lost 4 bases. The CDR3 spans 14 residues. About this clone itself: Its specificity is not known. Read coverage stops 3 residues before the CDR3 terminus; the germline J gene supplies the remainder.

Findings of the study overall: Associations may precede or follow infection; HPV-specific or memory T cells were not isolated.

All donors had a single incident cervical HPV16 infection, not prevalent. Cervical HPV DNA detected by MY09/MY11 PCR, typed by dot-blot. The assay was immunoSEQ multiplex PCR, and TCRdb's table has in-frame clones only and misses some. The sample holds tens of thousands of clones. The J gene is TRBJ1-1, the V gene TRBV11-2; 9 bases agree with TRBD1. The clonotype was recovered from a woman aged 18-70 years with a cervical HPV16 infection that either progressed to CIN3+ or cleared (not recorded which). Sequenced input: blood buffy coat. CDR3 sequence reads: CASSLTGGFTEAFF. The sequenced CDR3 bases are TGTGCCAGCAGCTTGACAGGGGGGTTCACTGAA.